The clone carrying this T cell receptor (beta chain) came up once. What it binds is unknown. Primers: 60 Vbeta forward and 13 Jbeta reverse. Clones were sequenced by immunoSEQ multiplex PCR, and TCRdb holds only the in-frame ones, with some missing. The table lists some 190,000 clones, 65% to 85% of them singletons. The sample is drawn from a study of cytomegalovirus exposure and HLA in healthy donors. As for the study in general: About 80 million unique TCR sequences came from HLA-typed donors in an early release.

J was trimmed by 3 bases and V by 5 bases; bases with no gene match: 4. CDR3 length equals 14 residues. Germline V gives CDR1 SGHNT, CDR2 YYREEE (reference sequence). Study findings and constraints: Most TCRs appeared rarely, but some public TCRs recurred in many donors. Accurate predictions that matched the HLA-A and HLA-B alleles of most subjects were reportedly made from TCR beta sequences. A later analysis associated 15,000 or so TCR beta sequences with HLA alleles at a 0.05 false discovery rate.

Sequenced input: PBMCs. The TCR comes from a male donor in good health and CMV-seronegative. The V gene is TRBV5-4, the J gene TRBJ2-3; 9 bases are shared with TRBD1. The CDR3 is CASSGTGRTDTQYF. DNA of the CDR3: TGTGCCAGCAGTGGGACAGGGAGGACAGATACGCAGTATTTT.